This TCR beta chain was profiled in a study of blood T cell repertoires in COVID-19. Study details: In each case, the material was cDNA or gDNA derived from T cells, B-cell-depleted T cells, or PBMCs.

The protocol was immunoSEQ multiplex PCR, while the TCRdb copy is restricted to in-frame clones and leaves out a portion. The profile shows 400,000 to 450,000 clones, 90% of them singletons. Trimming cost V 6 bases and J 3 bases; bases outside gene matches: 2. The CDR3 length is 13 residues. From germline, CDR1 is SNHLY and CDR2 FYNNEI. This TCR was recovered from a young man who had recovered from COVID-19. J is TRBJ1-5 and V is TRBV2; 7 bases line up with TRBD1. Specimen: PBMCs or T cells enriched from blood (not recorded which). This CDR3 reads CASREGANQPQHF. In DNA form, the CDR3 reads TGTGCCAGCAGGGAGGGGGCCAATCAGCCCCAGCATTTT.